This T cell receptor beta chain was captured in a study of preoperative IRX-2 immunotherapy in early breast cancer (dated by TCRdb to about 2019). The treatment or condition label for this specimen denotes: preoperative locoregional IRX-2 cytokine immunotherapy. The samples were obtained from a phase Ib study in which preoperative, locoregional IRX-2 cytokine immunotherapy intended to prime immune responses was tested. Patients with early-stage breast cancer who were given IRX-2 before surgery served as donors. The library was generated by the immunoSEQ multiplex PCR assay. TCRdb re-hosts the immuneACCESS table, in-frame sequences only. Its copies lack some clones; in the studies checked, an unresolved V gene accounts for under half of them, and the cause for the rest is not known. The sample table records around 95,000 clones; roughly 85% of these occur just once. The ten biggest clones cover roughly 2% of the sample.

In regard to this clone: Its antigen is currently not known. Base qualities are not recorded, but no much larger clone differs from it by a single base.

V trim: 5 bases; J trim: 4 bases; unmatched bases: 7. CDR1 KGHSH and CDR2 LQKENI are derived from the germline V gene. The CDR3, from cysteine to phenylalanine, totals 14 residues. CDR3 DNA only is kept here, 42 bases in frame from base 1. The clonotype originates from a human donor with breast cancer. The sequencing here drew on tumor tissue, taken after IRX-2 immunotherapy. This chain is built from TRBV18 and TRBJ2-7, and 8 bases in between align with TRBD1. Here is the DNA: TGTGCCAGCTCATCCCCGGGACAGGAATACGAGCAGTACTTC. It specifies CASSSPGQEYEQYF.